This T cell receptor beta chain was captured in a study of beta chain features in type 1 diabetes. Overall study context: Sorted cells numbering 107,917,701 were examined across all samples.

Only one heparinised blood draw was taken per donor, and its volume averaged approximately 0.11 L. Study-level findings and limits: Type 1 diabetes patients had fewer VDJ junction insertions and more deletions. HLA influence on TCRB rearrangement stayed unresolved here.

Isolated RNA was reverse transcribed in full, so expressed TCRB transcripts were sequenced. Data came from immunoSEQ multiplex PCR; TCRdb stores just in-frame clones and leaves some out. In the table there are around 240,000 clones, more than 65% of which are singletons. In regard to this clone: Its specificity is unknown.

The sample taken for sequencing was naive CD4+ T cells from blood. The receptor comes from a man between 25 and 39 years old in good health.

CDR3: CAWRGTGTLNEQFF. The DNA for the CDR3 is TGTGCCTGGAGAGGAACCGGGACTTTGAATGAGCAGTTCTTC. The chain employs TRBV30 and TRBJ2-1, with D possibly TRBD2 on 6 matching bases. V was pared by 3 bases and J by 7 bases, with 16 bases between. There are 14 residues in the CDR3. Germline CDR1 GTSNPN, CDR2 SVGIG (reference sequence).